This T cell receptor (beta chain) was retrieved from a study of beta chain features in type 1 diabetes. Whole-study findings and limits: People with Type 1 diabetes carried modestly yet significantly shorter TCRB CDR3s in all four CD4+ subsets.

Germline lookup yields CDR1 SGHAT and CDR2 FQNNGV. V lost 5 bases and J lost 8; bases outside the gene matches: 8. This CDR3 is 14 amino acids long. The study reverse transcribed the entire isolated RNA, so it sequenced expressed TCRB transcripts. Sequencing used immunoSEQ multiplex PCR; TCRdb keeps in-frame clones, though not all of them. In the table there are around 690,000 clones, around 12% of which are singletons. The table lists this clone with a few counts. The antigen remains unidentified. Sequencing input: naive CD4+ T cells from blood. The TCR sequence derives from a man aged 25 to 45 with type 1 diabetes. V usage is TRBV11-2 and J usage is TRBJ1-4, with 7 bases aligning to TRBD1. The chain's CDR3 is CASSPRQGSEKLFF. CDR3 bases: TGTGCCAGCAGCCCACGACAGGGTAGCGAAAAACTGTTTTTT.